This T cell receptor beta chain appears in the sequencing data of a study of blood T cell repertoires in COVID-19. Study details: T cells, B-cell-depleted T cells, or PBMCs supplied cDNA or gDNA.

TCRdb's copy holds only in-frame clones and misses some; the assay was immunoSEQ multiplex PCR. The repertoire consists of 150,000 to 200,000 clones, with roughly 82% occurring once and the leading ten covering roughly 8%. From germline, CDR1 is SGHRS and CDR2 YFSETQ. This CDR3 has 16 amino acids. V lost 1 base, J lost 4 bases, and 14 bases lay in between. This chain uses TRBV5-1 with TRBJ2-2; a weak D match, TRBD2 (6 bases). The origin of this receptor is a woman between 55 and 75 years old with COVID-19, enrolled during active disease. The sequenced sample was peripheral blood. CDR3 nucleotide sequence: TGCGCCAGCAGCTTGAAGTCGCAGGGAGGCACCGGGGAGCTGTTTTTT. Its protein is CASSLKSQGGTGELFF.